The source of this T cell receptor (beta chain) is a study of blood T cells in healthy people across ages. Germline CDR1 is SGHNT and CDR2 is YYREEE (reference sequence). V lost 0 bases and J 4 bases, leaving 10 bases between the germline ends. CDR3 length: 15 residues. Study-wide findings and caveats: A roughly linear fall in TCR beta diversity per million T cells was seen with increasing age. Long-lived donors exceeded aged donors in naive CD4+ cells and diversity.

PBMCs numbering at least 6.5 million were isolated per sample. Worth noting for this clonotype: Its antigen is not known.

Next came a second PCR, run for about 7 to 12 cycles, which used a sample-barcoded 5' primer along with a J-beta primer mix. TCRdb reprocessed the 5' RACE reads via MiXCR and lists one record per CDR3 protein. The sample lists hundreds of thousands of distinct CDR3 sequences; around 49% were seen once. The origin of this receptor is a woman aged 55-69 years in good health. The chain combines TRBV5-4 with TRBJ2-2; a weak D match, TRBD2 (6 bases). Sequenced sample: blood. CDR3 in amino acids: CASSLGGTGTGELFF. In nucleotides, the CDR3 is TGTGCCAGCAGCTTGGGGGGGACTGGCACCGGGGAGCTGTTTTTT.